A single sample is the source of the 18 T cell receptor beta chains below, sequenced in a study of vaccination and CD4 T cells after COVID-19. An Oncomine TCR Beta short-read assay was used to sequence the DNA from cultured CD4+ T cells. TCRdb called the PCR reads again in MiXCR, with one record for every CDR3 protein. The table lists about 7,100 distinct CDR3 sequences, 35% to 55% of them singletons. The antigens for these receptors are not known. Treatment noted: roughly 10-day PBMC culture with coronavirus spike peptide pools or control peptides (ViraFEST assay). An unexposed donor provided the CD4+ T cells, which were collected before the COVID-19 pandemic (2011-2018). Sequences were obtained from CD4+ T cells from blood, cultured in vitro. The origin of the receptors is a human donor in good health.

This clonotype appeared a few times. The chain couples TRBV7-6 to TRBJ2-7, with a possible D match to TRBD1 (6 bases). Trimming left V 4 bases short and J 3 bases short, with 16 bases between. The CDR3 covers 15 residues. Looked up from germline, CDR1 is SGHVS and CDR2 is FNYEAQ. The CDR3 DNA reads as TGTGCCAGCAGCTCCCCTATGACAGGATTCTACGAGCAGTACTTC. Translating it yields CASSSPMTGFYEQYF.

The chain recombines TRBV12-5 with TRBJ2-5; TRBD2 might be the D (6 bases). The germline V gene has CDR1 LGHNT and CDR2 FRNRAP. This CDR3 contains 13 residues. V was pared by 2 bases and J by 4 bases, with 8 bases between. The CDR3 is CASGLSGLETQYF. The CDR3 DNA sequence: TGTGCTAGTGGTTTGTCGGGACTAGAGACCCAGTACTTC.

Only a few counts were recorded for this clonotype. The chain has TRBV20-1 and TRBJ1-5; D ambiguous. With 3 bases removed from V and 8 bases from J, the gap between germline ends came to 11 bases. The CDR3 extends over 12 amino acids. CDR1 is DFQATT and CDR2 is SNEGSKA in the germline V gene (reference sequence). The CDR3 DNA reads as TGCAGTGCTAGGGCGGGGAGGGAGCCCCAGCATTTT. Translating it yields CSARAGREPQHF.

V is TRBV20-1 and J is TRBJ2-7; 11 bases are shared with TRBD1. This CDR3 region has 13 residues. J was trimmed by 7 bases and V by 4 bases; bases with no gene match: 6. Germline CDR1 reads DFQATT; CDR2 reads SNEGSKA (reference sequence). As DNA, the CDR3 is TGCAGTGCTACGGGACAGGGGGTGTGGGAGCAGTACTTC. Its translation is CSATGQGVWEQYF.

The sample holds a few counts of this clonotype. The rearrangement joins TRBV2 to TRBJ1-5, with TRBD1 matching 7 bases. The CDR3 extends over 18 amino acids. Trimming took 2 bases from V and 4 from J; bases not matched to a gene: 14. Germline CDR1 reads SNHLY; CDR2 reads FYNNEI. In DNA, the CDR3 is TGTGCCAGCAGTGAATATGGGGGTCGGGGGACAGCAAATCAGCCCCAGCATTTT. Its protein is CASSEYGGRGTANQPQHF.

This clonotype was seen only a few times. The chain employs TRBV6-1 and TRBJ1-1; 7 nucleotides agree with TRBD1. The V and J ends lost 6 bases and 3 bases, in that order; junction bases with no gene match: 4. The CDR3 totals 13 residues. The germline gives CDR1 MNHNS, CDR2 SASEGT. In nucleotides, the CDR3 is TGTGCCAGCAGGCAGGGGGTATACACTGAAGCTTTCTTT. This sequence encodes CASRQGVYTEAFF.

The chain employs TRBV7-9 and TRBJ1-5; no clear D gene. This CDR3 has 14 residues. Germline V CDR1 and CDR2: SEHNR, FQNEAQ (reference sequence). The V gene lost 5 bases and the J gene lost 3 bases, with 11 bases spanning the gap. The CDR3 region is CASSGFLDNQPQHF. CDR3 DNA: TGTGCCAGCAGCGGGTTCCTTGACAATCAGCCCCAGCATTTT. Full variable domain (remainder filled in from reference TRBV7-9 and TRBJ1-5): DTGVSQNPRHKITKRGQNVTFRCDPISEHNRLYWYRQTLGQGPEFLTYFQNEAQLEKSRLLSDRFSAERPKGSFSTLEIQRTEQGDSAMYLCASSGFLDNQPQHFGDGTRLSIL.

The J gene is TRBJ1-1, the V gene TRBV7-9, with D possibly TRBD1 on 5 matching bases. Trimming cost V 1 base and J 2 bases, with 11 bases left between them. The CDR3 contains 15 residues. Germline lookup yields CDR1 SEHNR and CDR2 FQNEAQ (reference sequence). The CDR3 nucleotides read TGTGCCAGCAGCTTAGGTCGGGGCCGCAACACTGAAGCTTTCTTT. Amino acid sequence: CASSLGRGRNTEAFF.

V and J are TRBV19 and TRBJ2-5; 8 nucleotides line up with TRBD1. Germline V lookup: CDR1 LNHDA, CDR2 SQIVND (reference sequence). V was pared by 5 bases and J by 5 bases, with 10 bases of the junction left unmatched. The CDR3 loop spans 15 amino acids. CDR3 region: CASSYLSGGRETQYF. In nucleotides, the CDR3 is TGTGCCAGTAGTTATTTATCAGGGGGCCGGGAGACCCAGTACTTC.

By share, this clonotype counts as hyperexpanded. The V gene is TRBV30, the J gene TRBJ1-5; perhaps TRBD1 as D (6 bases). Trimming pared 4 bases from V and 3 bases from J, leaving 13 bases between. Germline assignment: CDR1 GTSNPN and CDR2 SVGIG (reference sequence). The CDR3 spans 14 residues. The CDR3 sequence: CAWKSGGPNQPQHF. CDR3 bases: TGTGCCTGGAAAAGCGGGGGCCCCAATCAGCCCCAGCATTTT.

A few counts support this clonotype. The CDR3 DNA reads TGCAGTGCCTCCAGGCCCACTGAAGCTTTCTTT. Protein: CSASRPTEAFF. The rearrangement links TRBV20-1 to TRBJ1-1, with D unclear. The CDR3 contains 11 residues. The germline V and J ends were trimmed by 6 bases and 4 bases, with 9 bases remaining between them. The V gene's germline CDR1 is DFQATT and CDR2 SNEGSKA (reference sequence).

The chain combines TRBV27 with TRBJ2-1, with D tentatively TRBD1 or TRBD2 (7 bases each). From germline, CDR1 is MNHEY and CDR2 SMNVEV (reference sequence). Trimming took 2 bases from V and 8 from J, leaving 16 bases between them. CDR3 length: 15 amino acids. The CDR3 spells CASSLPRGGGYEQFF. The CDR3, as DNA: TGTGCCAGCAGTTTACCCCGGGGAGGGGGCTATGAGCAGTTCTTC.

This clonotype was detected a few times. The chain combines TRBV6-5 with TRBJ2-3; 7 bases are a match to TRBD1. The CDR3 loop spans 16 amino acids. Per the germline V gene, CDR1 is MNHEY and CDR2 is SVGAGI. The junction had 6 bases not matched to a gene; V was cut back by 0 bases and J by 3 bases. In DNA, the CDR3 is TGTGCCAGCAGTTACTCAACAGGGGATAATACAGATACGCAGTATTTT. Translated: CASSYSTGDNTDTQYF.

The gene calls are TRBV7-9 and TRBJ1-2; the D is unclear. Germline V gene lookup returns CDR1 SEHNR and CDR2 FQNEAQ (reference sequence). Between the trimmed V and J ends, which lost 5 bases and 1 base, there was a span of 14 bases. This CDR3 region has 15 residues. DNA of the CDR3: TGTGCCAGCAGCCGCCAAACAAACTTTAACTATGGCTACACCTTC. Its translation is CASSRQTNFNYGYTF.

The rearrangement joins TRBV14 to TRBJ1-1; TRBD1 might be the D (5 bases). The CDR3 spans 12 residues. CDR1 and CDR2 from the germline V gene are SGHDN and FVKESK. V gave up 0 bases and J gave up 11 bases, with 10 bases separating them. CDR3 sequence (DNA): TGTGCCAGCAGCCAAGACAGGGCAAAGGCTTTCTTT. Protein product: CASSQDRAKAFF.

The gene calls are TRBV5-4 and TRBJ2-1, with a possible D match to TRBD1 (6 bases). The germline CDR1 and CDR2 sequences are SGHNT and YYREEE (reference sequence). The CDR3 has 16 residues. V lost 2 bases and J 5 bases, leaving 17 bases between the germline ends. The CDR3 here is CASSLGSGHLNNEQFF. Written as DNA, the CDR3 is TGTGCCAGCAGCTTAGGTTCGGGACACCTTAACAATGAGCAGTTCTTC.

This clonotype is a singleton in its sample. CDR3 bases: TGTGCCAGCAGCTTGGGTCGGGTGGAGAACACTGAAGCTTTCTTT. Encoded protein: CASSLGRVENTEAFF. V gene TRBV5-4 combines with J gene TRBJ1-1; D call uncertain. Germline loops: CDR1 SGHNT, CDR2 YYREEE (reference sequence). The ends were cut back, 0 bases at V and 1 base at J, with 10 bases in the middle. The CDR3 spans 15 residues.

V gene TRBV27 combines with J gene TRBJ1-6; no definite D call. V gave up 0 bases and J gave up 11 bases, with 8 bases separating them. The CDR3 covers 13 residues. Germline loops: CDR1 MNHEY, CDR2 SMNVEV (reference sequence). The chain's CDR3 is CASSLSYPAPLHF. DNA of the CDR3: TGTGCCAGCAGTTTATCTTACCCGGCACCCCTCCACTTT.